This TCR beta chain was identified during a study of T cells after yellow fever vaccination (dated by TCRdb to between 2017 and 2020). Describing the broader study: Libraries from fractions with low cell numbers were prepared with the SMART-Seq v4 Ultra Low Input RNA kit. To track T-cell clones before and after primary and booster YFV17D yellow fever vaccination, bulk TCR alpha and beta repertoires were sequenced longitudinally. Two healthy male donors, one aged 18 to 30 and one aged 30 to 40 years, made up the cohort. Blood was drawn at multiple timepoints before and after primary and secondary immunization, with bulk PBMC replicates and cell subsets isolated. The study at large found these results: Computational filtering was needed because FACS-sorted repertoires could contain abundant contaminating clonotypes from the bulk population. Because only a couple of donors were included in the study, the extent to which the findings can be generalized is limited. Most clones expanded after primary vaccination (around 96% of CD4 and approximately 90% of CD8) were re-detected after the booster, suggesting that broad memory maintenance occurred. Compared with the primary T-cell response, the secondary T-cell response was weaker but faster, peaking on day 5 rather than day 15. A small share of clonotypes occurred in both CD4 and CD8 compartments, likely arising from convergent recombination.

TCR cDNA was synthesized by 5'RACE template switching, which introduced a universal primer site and unique molecular identifiers. Priming of cDNA synthesis was performed from both the TCR alpha and TCR beta constant segments. Libraries were amplified in two PCR steps, with sample barcodes and sequencing adapters added in the second step. Sequencing of the libraries was done on either Illumina HiSeq 2500 (2x100 bp) or NovaSeq (2x150 bp). Processing in the source paper ran as follows. Demultiplexing of reads and collapsing into UMI consensus sequences were performed with MIGEC, and V(D)J alignment was carried out with MiXCR. Using edgeR on replicate PBMC samples, clonotypes were called vaccine-responding if FDR was below 0.01 and the log2 fold change was above 5 up to day 15. Each bulk clonotype received a CD4 or CD8 identity based on whether the sequenced CD4 or CD8 repertoire contained that clonotype at higher abundance. TCRdb ran its own pipeline on the public reads, namely fastp trimming at Q25 and MiXCR clone calling, and kept in-frame beta chains. Here each entry gathers all rows of one CDR3 protein and keeps the most common genes and DNA. The V and J calls, along with clone size, are taken from TCRdb and not from the paper's own processing. This sample comprises hundreds of thousands of distinct CDR3 sequences, approximately 9% of them detected only once. The ten largest clones add up to about a sixth of the sample.

Via the germline V gene (reference sequence), CDR1 is SSHAT and CDR2 FNYEAQ. The CDR3 goes from the cysteine to the phenylalanine over 15 residues. The DNA shown is the 45-base CDR3, in frame from base 1. V and J lose 5 bases and 2 bases, and a span of 16 bases separates them. This clonotype has more than one count but fewer than ten. The specificity of this receptor is unknown. No per-base quality is available; no much larger clone lies one base away. Explained via the paper, the treatment or condition label denotes: live attenuated yellow fever vaccine strain. Two biological replicates of bulk PBMCs were collected at each blood-draw timepoint. A standard Ficoll-Paque protocol was used to isolate PBMCs from peripheral blood. TriZol was used to extract RNA from bulk PBMCs, CD4 and CD8 fractions, and dextramer-positive and dextramer-negative fractions.

The chain couples TRBV7-7 to TRBJ2-7, with the D gene call left open. The sample in question was PBMCs, obtained on the day of the first yellow fever vaccination. This TCR came from a man younger than 35 who received the YFV17D yellow fever vaccine. The CDR3 corresponds to CASSPDRVEAYEQYF. At the DNA level, the sequence is TGTGCCAGCAGCCCCGATCGGGTAGAGGCCTACGAGCAGTACTTC. When the CDR3 is completed using the reference TRBV7-7 and TRBJ2-7 genes on either side, the full variable domain is GAGVSQSPRYKVTKRGQDVTLRCDPISSHATLYWYQQALGQGPEFLTYFNYEAQPDKSGLPSDRFSAERPEGSISTLTIQRTEQRDSAMYRCASSPDRVEAYEQYFGPGTRLTVT.